The clone carrying this TCR beta chain was picked up one time. Antigen unknown. The sample is drawn from a study of shared clonotypes between healthy human individuals. The study's findings and limits: A generally larger estimated richness was seen in naive subsets than in memory subsets. Sequencing depth was expected to affect clonotype sharing among donors.

Libraries were prepared by immunoSEQ multiplex PCR; TCRdb keeps only in-frame clonotypes and omits some of them. The sample records millions of clones, approximately 90% being singletons. The CDR3 loop spans 12 amino acids. Germline V gives CDR1 SGHTA, CDR2 FQGNSA. V lost 5 bases and J 5 bases, leaving 9 bases between the germline ends. CD4+ cells yielded CD45RA+ naive and CD45RA-negative memory subsets. The TCR sequence derives from a man between 18 and 29 years old in good health. V gene TRBV7-2 combines with J gene TRBJ1-2, with D unclear. Specimen: naive CD4+ T cells sorted from blood. Stated subset: CD45RA+ positively selected. The CDR3 nucleotides are TGTGCCAGCAGCCCAACGGATTATGGCTACACCTTC. It encodes CASSPTDYGYTF.